The clone carrying this TCR beta chain was seen just once. Its target is unknown. The germline gives CDR1 WSHSY, CDR2 SAAADI. V lost 8 bases and J 0 bases, leaving 11 bases between the germline ends. The CDR3 sequence is 13 residues long. The sample is drawn from a study of persistence of HIV-infected CD4 T cells. The libraries were made with immunoSEQ version 4 in survey mode. TCRdb's copy holds only in-frame clones and misses some; the assay was immunoSEQ multiplex PCR. In the table there are roughly 43,000 clones, about 89% of which are singletons. Study-wide points: Compared with CD3/CD28-stimulated cells, CMV- and Gag-responding cells showed lower TCRbeta richness.

Cells were stimulated nonspecifically with anti-CD3/anti-CD28 magnetic beads. Sorting selected CD4+ T cells upregulating both CD40 ligand and CD69. The V call is TRBV10-2, the J call TRBJ2-7; possibly TRBD2 for D (6 bases). This sequence originates from an adult man with HIV who was CMV-seropositive. The sequencing here drew on CD4+ T cells sorted from PBMCs after approximately 19-hour stimulation, taken from a patient who received antiretroviral therapy. This CDR3 is CASGGAGSYEQYF. CDR3 bases: TGCGCCAGCGGCGGAGCGGGCTCCTACGAGCAGTACTTC.